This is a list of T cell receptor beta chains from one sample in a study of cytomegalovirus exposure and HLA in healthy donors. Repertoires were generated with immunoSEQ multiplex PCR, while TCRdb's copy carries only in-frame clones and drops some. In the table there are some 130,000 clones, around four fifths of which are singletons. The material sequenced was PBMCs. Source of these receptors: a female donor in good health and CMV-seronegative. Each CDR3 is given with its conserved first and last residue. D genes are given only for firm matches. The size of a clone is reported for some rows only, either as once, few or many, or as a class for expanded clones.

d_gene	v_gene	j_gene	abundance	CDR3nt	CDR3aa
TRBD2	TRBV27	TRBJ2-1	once	TGTGCCAGCCGAGCGGGGAGCTCCTACAATGAGCAGTTCTTC	CASRAGSSYNEQFF
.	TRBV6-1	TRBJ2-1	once	TGTGCCAGCAGTCAAGATTGGAGGGCCTCCTACAATGAGCAGTTCTTC	CASSQDWRASYNEQFF
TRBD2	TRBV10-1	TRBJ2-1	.	TGCGCCAGCCCACGACTAGCGGGACGCTCCTACAATGAGCAGTTCTTC	CASPRLAGRSYNEQFF
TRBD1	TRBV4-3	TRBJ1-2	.	TGCGCCAGCAGCACAGGGGGGAGGACAGGGGGCGGCTATGGCTACACCTTC	CASSTGGRTGGGYGYTF
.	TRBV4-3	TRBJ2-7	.	TGCGCCAGCAGCCAAGCGGTGGAGGACGAGCAGTACTTC	CASSQAVEDEQYF
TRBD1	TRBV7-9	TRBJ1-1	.	TGTGCCAGCAGCTCATGGACAGGGGAGGCTGAAGCTTTCTTT	CASSSWTGEAEAFF
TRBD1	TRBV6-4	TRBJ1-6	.	TGTGCCAGCAGTGAACAGGGGATATATTTAAGGGGTTCCTATAATTCACCCCTCCACTTT	CASSEQGIYLRGSYNSPLHF
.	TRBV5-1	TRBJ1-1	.	TGCGCCAGCAAACAGGGAGACACTGAAGCTTTCTTT	CASKQGDTEAFF
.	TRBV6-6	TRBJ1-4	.	TGTGCCAGCAGTCAGACAGTTGGTAATGAAAAACTGTTTTTT	CASSQTVGNEKLFF
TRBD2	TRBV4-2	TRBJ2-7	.	TGTGCCAGCAGCCAAGGACCTGTTAGCGGGAGGCTCTACGAGCAGTACTTC	CASSQGPVSGRLYEQYF
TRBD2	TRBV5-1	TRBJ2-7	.	TGCGCCAGCAGCCTAGGCTCTAGCGGGAGCGGGACCTACGAGCAGTACTTC	CASSLGSSGSGTYEQYF
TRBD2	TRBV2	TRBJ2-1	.	TGTGCCAGCAGCGCGGGACTAGCGGGGTACAATGAGCAGTTCTTC	CASSAGLAGYNEQFF
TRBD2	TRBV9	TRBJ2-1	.	TGTGCCAGCAGCGGGCTAGCGGGATTCAATGAGCAGTTCTTC	CASSGLAGFNEQFF
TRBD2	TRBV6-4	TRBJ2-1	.	TGTGCCAGCAGTAGGGCGAGCGGGAGTATATACAATGAGCAGTTCTTC	CASSRASGSIYNEQFF
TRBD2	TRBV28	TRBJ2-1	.	TGTGCCAGCAGTTTAGCCCGACTAGCGGGAGGGCCGAGCTCCTACAATGAGCAGTTCTTC	CASSLARLAGGPSSYNEQFF
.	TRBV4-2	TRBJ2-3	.	TGTGCCAGCAGCCAAGCCCACCAGAACACAGATACGCAGTATTTT	CASSQAHQNTDTQYF
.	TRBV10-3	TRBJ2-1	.	TGTGCCATCAGTGAGGGGGAGCGGGTTGAGCAGTTCTTC	CAISEGERVEQFF
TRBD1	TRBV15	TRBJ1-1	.	TGTGCCACCAGCAGTTACCGGGACAGTATCTTTGAAGCTTTCTTT	CATSSYRDSIFEAFF
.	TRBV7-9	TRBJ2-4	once	TGTGCCAGCAGCTTAGCGCGGTCTGAGGCAGGGCTGTACTTC	CASSLARSEAGLYF